The 27 T cell receptor beta chains listed next were all sequenced from one sample in a study of control samples from healthy donors and cancer patients. Profiling relied on immunoSEQ multiplex PCR, and the TCRdb table lists in-frame clones only, not all of them. The table lists about 57,000 clones, 90% to 95% of them singletons. The sequencing sample was made of blood. The receptors derive from a man aged 30 to 45 in good health.

V and J are TRBV29-1 and TRBJ1-6; D unresolved. Germline values: CDR1 SQVTM, CDR2 ANQGSEA. CDR3 length equals 17 residues. The DNA of the CDR3 is TGCAGTGTGAGCTGTTGGAGCAATTACGGCGGCAAACCACCCCTCCACTTT. Translated: CSVSCWSNYGGKPPLHF.

This rearrangement joins TRBV6-5 to TRBJ1-6; the D gene is possibly TRBD1 (5 bases). Trimming removed 6 bases from V and 1 base from J, with 10 bases in between. The CDR3 consists of 15 residues. Germline assignment: CDR1 MNHEY and CDR2 SVGAGI. Here the CDR3 reads CASSSQGSYNSPLHF. Here the CDR3 DNA reads TGTGCCAGCAGCTCCCAGGGATCCTATAATTCACCCCTCCACTTT.

The genes are TRBV10-3 and TRBJ1-2, with D possibly matching TRBD1 (6 bases). Looked up from germline, CDR1 is ENHRY and CDR2 is SYGVKD. The CDR3 contains 17 residues. V was pared by 0 bases and J by 1 base, with 15 bases between. CDR3 loop: CAISESGASRGNYGYTF. CDR3 coding DNA: TGTGCCATCAGTGAGTCTGGGGCTAGCAGGGGTAACTATGGCTACACCTTC.

The chain joins TRBV3-1 (or the pseudogene TRBV3-2) to TRBJ1-1, with D tentatively TRBD1 (5 bases). The V end was cut by 1 base, the J end by 2 bases, with 8 bases between. Germline V lookup: CDR1 LGHDT, CDR2 YNNKEL (reference sequence). The CDR3 consists of 14 residues. The CDR3 DNA follows: TGTGCCAGCAGCCAAGTGGGGGAAAACACTGAAGCTTTCTTT. Its translation: CASSQVGENTEAFF.

The chain couples TRBV5-1 to TRBJ1-1, with 7 nucleotides matching TRBD1. Per the germline V gene, CDR1 is SGHRS and CDR2 is YFSETQ. The trim removed 5 bases at V and 1 base at J, leaving 5 bases unmatched. The CDR3 has 14 amino acids. The CDR3 spells CASRAGTANTEAFF. In DNA, the CDR3 is TGCGCCAGCAGGGCAGGGACAGCGAACACTGAAGCTTTCTTT.

This clone was seen just once. The chain joins TRBV7-2 to TRBJ1-6; 7 bases line up with TRBD1. Germline values: CDR1 SGHTA, CDR2 FQGNSA. The junction had 10 bases not matched to a gene; V was cut back by 5 bases and J by 9 bases. This CDR3 has 15 amino acids. Written as DNA, the CDR3 is TGTGCCAGCAGCCTCGGGACAGCCTCTGGTTCACCCCTCCACTTT. Translating it yields CASSLGTASGSPLHF.

V and J are TRBV30 and TRBJ2-7; 7 nucleotides line up with TRBD2. This CDR3 is built from 13 residues. CDR1 GTSNPN and CDR2 SVGIG come from the germline V gene (reference sequence). V lost 3 bases and J lost 5; bases outside the gene matches: 7. DNA for the CDR3: TGTGCCTGGAGCACGGGAGGTGAGGACGAGCAGTACTTC. It yields the protein CAWSTGGEDEQYF.

The rearrangement joins TRBV30 to TRBJ1-5; possible D gene TRBD1, 5 bases. The CDR3 length is 14 residues. V lost 5 bases and J lost 0, with 11 bases in between. Looked up from germline, CDR1 is GTSNPN and CDR2 is SVGIG (reference sequence). This CDR3 reads CAWAIGGSNQPQHF. DNA for the CDR3: TGTGCCTGGGCCATTGGGGGTAGCAATCAGCCCCAGCATTTT.

The rearrangement joins TRBV2 to TRBJ1-1; D unclear. The germline V gene encodes CDR1 SNHLY and CDR2 FYNNEI. The V end was cut by 1 base, the J end by 4 bases, with 7 bases between. This CDR3 is built from 13 residues. The DNA of the CDR3 is TGTGCCAGCAGTGAAGACCCAGTCACTGAAGCTTTCTTT. Residues: CASSEDPVTEAFF. Looking up the rest from reference TRBV2 and TRBJ1-1 gives the full variable domain: EPEVTQTPSHQVTQMGQEVILRCVPISNHLYFYWYRQILGQKVEFLVSFYNNEISEKSEIFDDQFSVERPDGSNFTLKIRSTKLEDSAMYFCASSEDPVTEAFFGQGTRLTVV.

The CDR3 reads CASSLDGRGAYEQYF. The CDR3 region has the DNA TGCGCCAGCAGCTTGGATGGCAGGGGAGCCTACGAGCAGTACTTC. The rearrangement uses TRBV5-1 and TRBJ2-7, with D possibly matching TRBD1 (6 bases). The germline V gene encodes CDR1 SGHRS and CDR2 YFSETQ. CDR3 length: 15 residues. Trimming removed 0 bases at V and 2 bases at J, with 12 bases between. The full variable domain, with the rest looked up from reference TRBV5-1 and TRBJ2-7, is KAGVTQTPRYLIKTRGQQVTLSCSPISGHRSVSWYQQTPGQGLQFLFEYFSETQRNKGNFPGRFSGRQFSNSRSEMNVSTLELGDSALYLCASSLDGRGAYEQYFGPGTRLTVT.

V usage is TRBV19 and J usage is TRBJ1-1, with 9 nucleotides matching TRBD1. The junction had 3 bases not matched to a gene; V was cut back by 6 bases and J by 1 base. Germline assignment: CDR1 LNHDA and CDR2 SQIVND (reference sequence). The CDR3 consists of 14 residues. CDR3 sequence: CASSPQGANTEAFF. DNA for the CDR3: TGTGCCAGTAGCCCACAGGGGGCGAACACTGAAGCTTTCTTT.

This rearrangement joins TRBV4-3 to TRBJ1-1, with 8 bases that match TRBD1. Trimming took 6 bases from V and 6 from J; bases not matched to a gene: 12. Germline V CDR1 and CDR2: LGHNA, YSLEER. The CDR3 has 15 amino acids. CDR3 sequence reads: CASSAGQAGKAEAFF. Written as DNA, the CDR3 is TGCGCCAGCAGTGCGGGACAGGCTGGAAAGGCTGAAGCTTTCTTT.

For this clone: One junction end does not reproduce the germline sequence, and a read error may be involved. This chain connects TRBV11-3 to TRBJ2-2; D might be TRBD1 or TRBD2, each matching 5 bases. This CDR3 has 14 amino acids. Per germline, CDR1 SGHNT and CDR2 YENEEA. This CDR3 is CASSLGTNTGELFF. The DNA of the CDR3 is TGTGCCAGCAGTTTAGGGACCAACACCGGGGAGCTGTTTTTT.

The V gene is TRBV6-4, the J gene TRBJ1-5; 7 bases match TRBD1. Trimming removed 4 bases from V and 4 bases from J; junction bases left unmatched: 7. The CDR3 contains 15 residues. Germline V gene sequence: CDR1 MRHNA, CDR2 SNTAGT. As DNA, the CDR3 is TGTGCCAGCAGTGTAACAGGGGACGCTAATCAGCCCCAGCATTTT. This sequence encodes CASSVTGDANQPQHF.

The rearrangement links TRBV6-4 to TRBJ2-1; D is unclear. Per the germline V gene, CDR1 is MRHNA and CDR2 is SNTAGT. This CDR3 is built from 14 residues. Trimming removed 4 bases from V and 6 bases from J, with 13 bases in between. Written as DNA, the CDR3 is TGTGCCAGCAGTGTAACAAGTCAGGTCAATGAGCAGTTCTTC. This translates into CASSVTSQVNEQFF.

The gene calls are TRBV7-9 and TRBJ1-5; TRBD1 matches 8 bases. Trimming at V came to 3 bases and at J to 4 bases, leaving 5 bases not matched to a gene. The germline V gene encodes CDR1 SEHNR and CDR2 FQNEAQ (reference sequence). The CDR3 has 15 residues. In nucleotides, the CDR3 is TGTGCCAGCAGCTTTGCGACAGGGGTAAATCAGCCCCAGCATTTT. Amino acids: CASSFATGVNQPQHF.

In DNA form, the CDR3 reads TGTGCCAGTAGTATCAGACAGGGAAACGATGAGCAGTTCTTC. Translation gives CASSIRQGNDEQFF. V is TRBV19 and J is TRBJ2-1; TRBD1 aligns across 7 bases. CDR1 is LNHDA, CDR2 SQIVND, per germline (reference sequence). V trimming: 3 bases; J trimming: 8 bases; junction bases outside the gene matches: 7. The CDR3 spans 14 residues.

V is TRBV6-5 and J is TRBJ2-1; no clear D. CDR1 and CDR2 from the germline V gene are MNHEY and SVGAGI. V lost 6 bases and J lost 4, with 16 bases in between. CDR3 length: 15 residues. The CDR3 here is CASSKSRYGYNEQFF. CDR3 nucleotide sequence: TGTGCCAGCAGCAAATCTAGATACGGATACAATGAGCAGTTCTTC.

V and J are TRBV6-4 and TRBJ1-2, with TRBD1 as a possible D gene (6 bases). The CDR3 sequence is 15 residues long. The V gene lost 4 bases and the J gene lost 2 bases, with 14 bases spanning the gap. CDR1 and CDR2 (germline): MRHNA, SNTAGT. In DNA form, the CDR3 reads TGTGCCAGCAGTGCGGGGGGGCCAGGGAACTATGGCTACACCTTC. Amino acids: CASSAGGPGNYGYTF.

The chain is built from TRBV5-6 and TRBJ1-2; no clear D gene. The CDR3 length is 13 residues. CDR1 SGHDT and CDR2 YYEEEE come from the germline V gene. Trimming left V 4 bases short and J 3 bases short, with 10 bases between. DNA for the CDR3: TGTGCCAGCAGCCCCGACCGGGACTATGGCTACACCTTC. This codes for CASSPDRDYGYTF.

The chain has TRBV5-1 and TRBJ2-1, with D maybe TRBD1 (6 bases). Between the trimmed V and J ends, which lost 0 bases and 5 bases, there was a span of 9 bases. The germline CDR1 and CDR2 sequences are SGHRS and YFSETQ. This CDR3 has 14 amino acids. The DNA of the CDR3 is TGCGCCAGCAGCTTGGCCGGACAGCACAATGAGCAGTTCTTC. This encodes CASSLAGQHNEQFF. Using reference TRBV5-1 and TRBJ2-1 for the parts outside the CDR3, the full variable domain is KAGVTQTPRYLIKTRGQQVTLSCSPISGHRSVSWYQQTPGQGLQFLFEYFSETQRNKGNFPGRFSGRQFSNSRSEMNVSTLELGDSALYLCASSLAGQHNEQFFGPGTRLTVL.

J is TRBJ2-3 and V is TRBV4-3; 10 bases fit TRBD2. Germline V gene data show CDR1 as LGHNA and CDR2 as YSLEER. The CDR3 covers 17 residues. V lost 0 bases, J lost 1 base, and 4 bases stayed unmatched. CDR3 protein: CASSQDQLAGGTDTQYF. The CDR3 DNA reads TGCGCCAGCAGCCAAGATCAGCTAGCGGGGGGCACAGATACGCAGTATTTT.

This clone is a singleton in its sample. The chain has TRBV11-3 and TRBJ2-1, with D uncertain. Trimming pared 1 base from V and 6 bases from J, leaving 10 bases between. The length of the CDR3 is 14 residues. Germline V gene lookup returns CDR1 SGHNT and CDR2 YENEEA. In DNA form, the CDR3 reads TGTGCCAGCAGCTTAGTCGCTTACTCCAATGAGCAGTTCTTC. Its protein is CASSLVAYSNEQFF.

CDR3 residues: CASSYTGTINEQFF. CDR3 DNA sequence: TGTGCCAGCAGTTACACGGGGACCATCAATGAGCAGTTCTTC. This chain joins TRBV6-5 and TRBJ2-1; D is possibly TRBD1 or TRBD2 (5 bases each). Germline V gene sequence: CDR1 MNHEY, CDR2 SVGAGI. The germline V and J ends were trimmed by 2 bases and 6 bases, with 11 bases remaining between them. The CDR3 totals 14 residues.

The CDR3 is CASSHGPIAIHNEQFF. The CDR3 DNA reads TGTGCCAGCAGTCACGGACCGATAGCAATCCACAATGAGCAGTTCTTC. The chain combines TRBV28 with TRBJ2-1; D gene uncertain. V was cut by 5 bases and J by 5 bases, with 19 bases left in between. The germline V gene encodes CDR1 MDHEN and CDR2 SYDVKM. The CDR3 length is 16 residues.

The chain employs TRBV6-5 and TRBJ1-2, with no clear D. This CDR3 is 13 amino acids long. V lost 2 bases and J 4 bases, leaving 8 bases between the germline ends. Germline V lookup: CDR1 MNHEY, CDR2 SVGAGI. CDR3 DNA sequence: TGTGCCAGCAGTTACGCAGGATCCTATGGCTACACCTTC. This translates into CASSYAGSYGYTF.

This clone has a single count. The rearrangement uses TRBV6-4 and TRBJ1-6; maybe TRBD1 (6 bases). V gave up 5 bases and J gave up 9 bases, with 14 bases separating them. CDR1 is MRHNA, CDR2 SNTAGT, per germline. The CDR3 is 14 amino acids. DNA of the CDR3: TGTGCCAGCAGTCCAACAGGGAGGTTTTCACCCCTCCACTTT. This gives the protein CASSPTGRFSPLHF.